This is a list of T cell receptor beta chains from one sample in a study of blood T cell repertoires in COVID-19. Data came from immunoSEQ multiplex PCR; TCRdb stores just in-frame clones and leaves some out. The table includes about 230,000 clones, approximately 88% detected once. Sequenced input: peripheral blood. The receptors stem from a man aged 35 to 55 with acute or convalescent COVID-19. Each CDR3 is given with its conserved first and last residue. The D gene is left open where the match is weak.

cdr3_nt | cdr3_aa | v_call | cdr3_length | d_call | j_call
TGTGCCAGCAGCGGCTCCAGGGACATTGAGCAGTTCTTC | CASSGSRDIEQFF | TRBV9 | 13 | - | TRBJ2-1
TGTGCCAGCAGGCCACAGGGATCTTATGGCTACACCTTC | CASRPQGSYGYTF | TRBV12-3/TRBV12-4 | 13 | - | TRBJ1-2
TGCGCCAGCAGCGGGGACAGGGGCCCGGTGGATGGCTACACCTTC | CASSGDRGPVDGYTF | TRBV5-1 | 15 | TRBD1 | TRBJ1-2
TGTGCCAGCAGGACCGGACTAGCGGGATTCTACGAGCAGTACTTC | CASRTGLAGFYEQYF | TRBV6-5 | 15 | TRBD2 | TRBJ2-7
TGTGCCAGCAGCTTAGACAGGGGGCGAGGCTGGGAGACCCAGTACTTC | CASSLDRGRGWETQYF | TRBV7-2 | 16 | TRBD1 | TRBJ2-5
TGTGCCACCCCTGAGGGAGGGCATGGGTACTATGGCTACACCTTC | CATPEGGHGYYGYTF | TRBV24-1 | 15 | - | TRBJ1-2
TGTGCCAGCAGTCCCGCGTCGACTAGCCGCACCGGCGAGCAGTACTTC | CASSPASTSRTGEQYF | TRBV6-2/TRBV6-3 | 16 | TRBD2 | TRBJ2-7
TGTGCCAGTACACAGGGAGCGGATGGGGCCAACGTCCTGACTTTC | CASTQGADGANVLTF | TRBV19 | 15 | - | TRBJ2-6
TGTGCCAGCAGTGACCCGGATTTCCTCAGGACAGGGGGGTCGGATACGCAGTATTTT | CASSDPDFLRTGGSDTQYF | TRBV6-4 | 19 | TRBD1 | TRBJ2-3
TGTGCCAGCAGCCCGCTGAACGGGGGGACTAATGGCTACACCTTC | CASSPLNGGTNGYTF | TRBV7-9 | 15 | - | TRBJ1-2
TGCGCCAGCAGCTTAGGACTAGCGGGATGGGATGAGCAGTTCTTC | CASSLGLAGWDEQFF | TRBV5-1 | 15 | TRBD2 | TRBJ2-1
TGCAGCGTGGGGTCCCGAGGGGAGACCCAGTACTTC | CSVGSRGETQYF | TRBV29-1 | 12 | - | TRBJ2-5
TGTGCCAGCAGTACGGACAGGCCCTACGAGCAGTACTTC | CASSTDRPYEQYF | TRBV6-5 | 13 | TRBD1 | TRBJ2-7
TGTGCCAGCAGTCAGGGTCGGGGCACTGAAGCTTTCTTT | CASSQGRGTEAFF | TRBV6-6 | 13 | - | TRBJ1-1
TGTGCCAGCTCCGACAGGGGTGGACAGCCCCAGCATTTT | CASSDRGGQPQHF | TRBV27 | 13 | TRBD1 | TRBJ1-5
TGTGCCAGCCTCCCCGGGACTGAATATGGCTACACCTTC | CASLPGTEYGYTF | TRBV2 | 13 | - | TRBJ1-2
TGTGCCAGCAGCCGACAGGGCGGGTCGGGTGGCTACACCTTC | CASSRQGGSGGYTF | TRBV6-5 | 14 | TRBD1 | TRBJ1-2